The 28 T cell receptor beta chains below come from one sample, sequenced in a study of tumor and adjacent non-tumor tissue in lung cancer. TCRbeta libraries were built with three rounds of nested PCR, modified from ARM-PCR. TCRdb independently ran MiXCR on the multiplex PCR reads; one entry per CDR3 protein. The sample records approximately 120,000 distinct CDR3 sequences, around 57% being singletons. This sample's RNA came from whole unsorted tissue. Distant lung tissue was collected more than 3 cm away from the tumor edge. Sample: distant non-tumor lung tissue. All receptors come from a man aged 55 to 70 with non-small cell lung cancer.

This clonotype was detected ten times or more. The chain links TRBV6-5 to TRBJ2-1; 13 bases are a match to TRBD2. Per germline, CDR1 MNHEY and CDR2 SVGAGI. The ends lost 6 bases at V and 6 bases at J; junction bases unmatched: 8. CDR3 length: 16 residues. The CDR3 here is CASRTLLAGGRNEQFF. The CDR3 nucleotides read TGTGCCAGCAGAACCCTACTAGCGGGAGGGCGCAATGAGCAGTTCTTC.

This clonotype is a singleton in its sample. This may come from a read error, since a much larger clone is one base off. The rearrangement links TRBV21-1 to TRBJ1-2; the D call TRBD1 from the table was never checked on the DNA. TRBV21-1 is tagged as a pseudogene. The CDR3 extends over 15 amino acids. This CDR3 is CVSSKRDRGSSGYTF. In DNA, the CDR3 is TGTGTCAGCAGCAAACGGGACAGGGGAAGTAGCGGCTACACCTTC.

A note on this clonotype: No conserved phenylalanine or tryptophan ends this CDR3, so it is likely a read error. This chain uses TRBV11-2 with TRBJ2-2, with 14 bases fitting TRBD2. Germline V gene data show CDR1 as SGHAT and CDR2 as FQNNGV. The CDR3 has 18 amino acids. The CDR3 DNA is TGTGCCAGCACCTCGGGACTAGCGGGAGCGACGAACACCGGGGAACTGTTTTAT. Amino acids: CASTSGLAGATNTGELFY.

This chain uses TRBV6-7 with TRBJ1-2, with no clear D. TRBV6-7 is annotated as an ORF whose role is uncertain. The CDR3 contains 14 residues. Between the trimmed V and J ends, which lost 6 bases and 4 bases, there was a span of 15 bases. The CDR3 coding sequence is TGTGCCAGCAGCGGTCTGGGGAGAATCTATGGCTACACCTTC. Encoded protein: CASSGLGRIYGYTF.

J is TRBJ1-5 and V is TRBV28; D remains ambiguous. The closer fit of TRBJ2-3 to the DNA end suggests the J call may be wrong. Germline V gene sequence: CDR1 MDHEN, CDR2 SYDVKM. The CDR3 is 13 residues long. The CDR3 spells CASSYNPNQPQYF. The CDR3 bases are TGTGCCAGCAGTTACAACCCGAATCAGCCCCAGTATTTT.

The chain joins TRBV6-5 to TRBJ2-3, with TRBD2 as a possible D gene (6 bases). The CDR3 sequence is 14 residues long. The germline V and J ends were trimmed by 5 bases and 3 bases, with 12 bases remaining between them. Germline CDR1 is MNHEY and CDR2 is SVGAGI. The CDR3 loop reads CASSRGFETDTQYF. The CDR3 DNA follows: TGTGCCAGCAGTCGGGGGTTTGAAACAGATACGCAGTATTTT.

On this clonotype: The CDR3 carries no conserved terminal phenylalanine or tryptophan, so it likely arises from a read error. CDR3 DNA sequence: TGTGCCAGTAGCTCGGAAGGACTTGCGAATGAGCAGTTCTTA. Encoded protein: CASSSEGLANEQFL. V usage is TRBV11-3 and J usage is TRBJ2-1; tentative D call: TRBD2 (5 bases). Germline CDR1 SGHNT, CDR2 YENEEA. CDR3 size: 14 residues.

With respect to this clonotype: The CDR3 carries no conserved terminal phenylalanine or tryptophan, so it likely arises from a read error. The chain combines TRBV13 with TRBJ2-1; maybe TRBD2 (5 bases). V lost 5 bases and J 6 bases, leaving 11 bases between the germline ends. The CDR3 has 13 amino acids. Germline CDR1 PRHDT, CDR2 FYEKMQ (reference sequence). The CDR3, as DNA: TGTGCCAGCAGCATCCGGGGTTTCAATGAGCAGTTCATC. It translates to CASSIRGFNEQFI.

This clonotype occurred many times. The V and J genes are TRBV4-2 and TRBJ1-6; D is unclear. The ends were cut back, 1 base at V and 6 bases at J, with 7 bases in the middle. The CDR3 length is 14 residues. The germline gives CDR1 LGHNA, CDR2 YNFKEQ. CDR3 in DNA: TGTGCCAGCAGCCAAGGCGGCAGTAATTCACCCCTCCACTTT. This gives the protein CASSQGGSNSPLHF.

A few counts support this clonotype. A read error may produce the germline difference seen at one junction end. The V and J genes are TRBV6-6 and TRBJ1-1; TRBD1 aligns across 8 bases. The germline V gene has CDR1 MNHNY and CDR2 SVGAGI (reference sequence). The CDR3 runs 14 residues. CDR3: CAGSRRTGNTEAFF. The CDR3, as DNA: TGTGCCGGCAGTCGTCGGACAGGGAACACTGAAGCTTTCTTC.

This clonotype was detected only a few times. J is TRBJ2-7 and V is TRBV4-2; a possible D gene is TRBD1 (6 bases). CDR1 and CDR2 from the germline V gene are LGHNA and YNFKEQ. V was cut by 2 bases and J by 7 bases, with 21 bases left in between. This CDR3 has 16 amino acids. In nucleotides, the CDR3 is TGTGCCAGCAGCCAAATCCTCTCGGACAGCCGCTATGAGCAGTACTTC. It translates to CASSQILSDSRYEQYF.

V and J are TRBV11-1 and TRBJ2-2; 8 bases are a match to TRBD2. V dropped 8 bases and J dropped 8; count of bases not matched to a gene: 4. Germline values: CDR1 SGHAT, CDR2 FQDESV (reference sequence). The CDR3 has 12 residues. The CDR3 DNA sequence: TGTGCCAGCTTAACTAGCGGAGGGGAGCTGTTTTTT. Protein product: CASLTSGGELFF. The variable domain in full, with the rest retrieved from reference TRBV11-1 and TRBJ2-2, is EAEVAQSPRYKITEKSQAVAFWCDPISGHATLYWYRQILGQGPELLVQFQDESVVDDSQLPKDRFSAERLKGVDSTLKIQPAELGDSAMYLCASLTSGGELFFGEGSRLTVL.

The chain recombines TRBV4-1 with TRBJ2-2; TRBD2 might be the D (7 bases). This CDR3 contains 17 residues. V was trimmed by 8 bases and J by 4 bases, leaving 23 bases between them. From germline, CDR1 is MGHRA and CDR2 YSYEKL. The CDR3, as DNA: TGCGCCAGCTCTACCCGCTTAGGGGGGGAGAGCACCGGGGAGCTGTTTTTT. Encoded protein: CASSTRLGGESTGELFF.

As concerns this clonotype: At one end, the junction sequence differs from germline, possibly due to a read error. The V call is TRBV7-8, the J call TRBJ2-1, with 8 bases fitting TRBD2. The CDR3 length is 14 residues. Germline assignment: CDR1 SGHVS and CDR2 FQNEAQ. CDR3: CACSLMNSGNGQFF. CDR3 sequence (DNA): TGTGCCTGCAGCTTAATGAATAGCGGGAATGGGCAGTTCTTC.

This clonotype was counted many times. The chain has TRBV12-3 or TRBV12-4 and TRBJ1-4; D remains ambiguous. CDR3 length equals 17 residues. The V end lost 0 bases, the J end lost 7 bases, and 18 bases lay between the germline ends. CDR3 residues: CASSLAAGVAGFEKLFF. The CDR3, as DNA: TGTGCCAGCAGTTTAGCAGCCGGGGTAGCCGGTTTTGAAAAACTGTTTTTT.

This clonotype was picked up one time. The final CDR3 position lacks the conserved phenylalanine or tryptophan, pointing to a likely read error. The J gene is TRBJ2-7, the V gene TRBV6-2 or TRBV6-3, with a tentative D call TRBD2 (5 bases). The CDR3 has 16 amino acids. The germline V gene encodes CDR1 MNHEY and CDR2 SVGEGT. CDR3 sequence reads: CASGVTLGLMDYEQYS. CDR3 coding DNA: TGTGCAAGCGGAGTTACCTTGGGTCTCATGGACTACGAGCAGTACTCC.

On this clonotype itself: With a much larger clone just one base away, this may be a read error. The gene calls are TRBV4-1 and TRBJ2-3; TRBD2 agrees at 8 bases. The CDR3 length is 17 residues. Per the germline V gene, CDR1 is MGHRA and CDR2 is YSYEKL. CDR3 amino acids: CASSQDPTGRGAETQYF. DNA of the CDR3: TGCGCCAGCAGCCAAGACCCGACCGGGAGGGGAGCAGAAACGCAGTATTTT.

With regard to this clonotype: A much larger clone lies a single base off, so this may be a read error. The chain links TRBV4-1 to TRBJ1-1; D unclear. Trimming removed 4 bases at V and 0 bases at J, with 15 bases between. The CDR3 has 16 residues. CDR1 is MGHRA, CDR2 YSYEKL, per germline. The CDR3 bases are TGCGCCAGCAGCCTCGGCCGAGGTCTCATGAACACTGAAGCTTTCTTT. It yields the protein CASSLGRGLMNTEAFF.

This clonotype was seen only a few times. Mismatch with germline at one junction end may stem from a read error. Written as DNA, the CDR3 is TGTGCCAGCAGTTTAGATCTAACTAGCGGGAAGTACGAGAAGTACTTC. Protein: CASSLDLTSGKYEKYF. The V and J genes are TRBV11-2 and TRBJ2-7, with 10 bases fitting TRBD2. This CDR3 has 16 residues. Germline V lookup: CDR1 SGHAT, CDR2 FQNNGV.

The genes are TRBV7-3 and TRBJ2-2, with 11 bases lining up with TRBD2. CDR1 and CDR2 (germline): SGHTA, FQGTGA. V gave up 2 bases and J gave up 7 bases; unmatched junction bases: 12. The CDR3 is 18 amino acids. The CDR3 is CASSLRGGTSGGRGELFF. CDR3 coding DNA: TGTGCCAGCAGCTTACGGGGAGGCACTAGCGGGGGCCGCGGGGAGCTGTTTTTT.

This clonotype was seen repeatedly, ten times or more. The chain combines TRBV5-4 with TRBJ1-2, with TRBD1 matching 9 bases. This CDR3 comprises 16 residues. CDR1 and CDR2 from the germline V gene are SGHNT and YYREEE (reference sequence). With 3 bases clipped from V and 1 base from J, the junction kept 7 bases outside the gene matches. The CDR3 reads CASSSTQGADNYGYTF. For the CDR3, the DNA is TGTGCCAGCAGCTCAACACAGGGGGCAGATAACTATGGCTACACCTTC. Variable domain in full (rest from reference TRBV5-4 and TRBJ1-2): ETGVTQSPTHLIKTRGQQVTLRCSSQSGHNTVSWYQQALGQGPQFIFQYYREEENGRGNFPPRFSGLQFPNYSSELNVNALELDDSALYLCASSSTQGADNYGYTFGSGTRLTVV.

At least ten counts were recorded for this clonotype. The rearrangement uses TRBV12-3 or TRBV12-4 and TRBJ2-1, with TRBD1 matching 12 bases. The CDR3 consists of 13 residues. V lost 7 bases, J lost 9 bases, and 4 bases stayed unmatched. CDR3 DNA sequence: TGTGCCAGCACCGGGACAGGGGGCGGTGAGCAGTTCTTC. It translates to CASTGTGGGEQFF.

This clonotype was counted between two and nine times. The chain is built from TRBV7-8 and TRBJ2-1, with D perhaps matching TRBD1 (5 bases). Trimming pared 7 bases from V and 8 bases from J, leaving 18 bases between. Germline V gene sequence: CDR1 SGHVS, CDR2 FQNEAQ. The CDR3 is 14 residues long. Here the CDR3 DNA reads TGTGCCAGCAACCCCAGATGGCAGGGTGATGAGCAGTTCTTC. Its translation: CASNPRWQGDEQFF.

This clonotype was seen a handful of times. V gene TRBV15 combines with J gene TRBJ2-7, with D perhaps matching TRBD1 or TRBD2 (5 bases each). The CDR3 loop spans 13 amino acids. CDR1 is LNHNV, CDR2 YYDKDF, per germline (reference sequence). Trimming pared 6 bases from V and 5 bases from J, leaving 14 bases between. The CDR3 loop is CATRRTGTNEQYF. CDR3 in DNA: TGTGCCACCAGACGGACCGGGACCAACGAGCAGTACTTC. Filled out from reference TRBV15 and TRBJ2-7, the complete variable domain reads DAMVIQNPRYQVTQFGKPVTLSCSQTLNHNVMYWYQQKSSQAPKLLFHYYDKDFNNEADTPDNFQSRRPNTSFCFLDIRSPGLGDTAMYLCATRRTGTNEQYFGPGTRLTVT.

This clonotype came up many times. V is TRBV20-1 and J is TRBJ2-4, with D perhaps matching TRBD2 (5 bases). V was pared by 6 bases and J by 3 bases, with 15 bases between. Germline V gene sequence: CDR1 DFQATT, CDR2 SNEGSKA (reference sequence). The CDR3 has 14 residues. CDR3 sequence (DNA): TGCAGTGCCCAGAGGGAGACAAACAAAAACATTCAGTACTTC. It specifies CSAQRETNKNIQYF.

Ten or more counts support this clonotype. The rearrangement joins TRBV4-3 to TRBJ2-1, with D perhaps TRBD2 (6 bases). Trimming removed 8 bases from V and 8 bases from J, with 16 bases in between. Germline V lookup: CDR1 LGHNA, CDR2 YSLEER. The CDR3 covers 13 residues. CDR3 sequence: CASRQLGGDEQFF. The CDR3 region has the DNA TGCGCCAGCCGACAGCTAGGAGGGGATGAGCAGTTCTTC.

On this clonotype: The junction shows a germline mismatch at one end, possibly a read error. The chain recombines TRBV4-2 with TRBJ1-2, with 8 bases matching TRBD1. The germline V gene encodes CDR1 LGHNA and CDR2 YNFKEQ. This CDR3 has 13 residues. The CDR3 sequence: CASSPDRGLGYTF. The CDR3 coding sequence is TGTGCTAGCAGCCCAGACAGGGGATTAGGCTACACCTTC.

Concerning this clonotype: An end of the junction does not agree with germline; a read error may underlie this. This sequence joins TRBV6-2 or TRBV6-3 and TRBJ1-2; D ambiguous. Germline CDR1 and CDR2: MNHEY and SVGEGT. The CDR3 extends over 12 amino acids. This chain's CDR3 is CAGSSEGRGSTF. The CDR3 DNA sequence: TGTGCCGGCAGTTCAGAAGGTCGCGGCTCCACCTTC.